The clone carrying this T cell receptor (beta chain) was recorded at least ten times. The source of the sample is a study of T-cell reconstitution after alpha-beta-depleted transplantation in children. Unique molecular identifiers were incorporated when the TCRbeta library was constructed. TCRdb re-derived calls from the PCR reads in MiXCR, one entry per CDR3 protein. The table lists hundreds of thousands of distinct CDR3 sequences, approximately 16% of them singletons. The sequencing here drew on PBMCs from the stem cell graft donor, taken from the stem cell graft. The receptor was derived from a human donor who donated a stem cell graft to a child with acute myeloid leukemia.

The CDR3 loop is CSVDPVPFSEQFF. The DNA of the CDR3 is TGCAGCGTTGATCCCGTACCGTTCAGTGAGCAGTTCTTC. The chain is built from TRBV29-1 and TRBJ2-1; D not resolved. CDR3 length: 13 amino acids. Germline CDR1 SQVTM, CDR2 ANQGSEA. The V end lost 3 bases, the J end lost 9 bases, and 15 bases lay between the germline ends.